A selection of T cell receptor beta chains follows, all from one sample in a study of cytomegalovirus exposure and HLA in healthy donors. The data were produced by immunoSEQ multiplex PCR, yet TCRdb's version contains in-frame clones alone and is incomplete. The data contain about 140,000 clones, about 80% of them singletons. The specimen was PBMCs. The receptors here all came from a man aged 35-49 years in good health and CMV-seropositive. Both conserved end residues are part of each CDR3. D genes are given only for firm matches. Size is stated for part of the rows, as once, few or many counts, or as a class when the clone is expanded.

TRBV6-1	.	TRBJ1-2	.	15	CASSELDSPNYGYTF	TGTGCCAGCAGTGAGCTCGACAGCCCTAACTATGGCTACACCTTC
TRBV7-3	.	TRBJ2-5	TRBD2	14	CASSQGGLVETQYF	TGTGCCAGCAGCCAAGGGGGACTAGTGGAGACCCAGTACTTC
TRBV2	.	TRBJ1-2	.	13	CASSERGTYGYTF	TGTGCCAGCAGTGAAAGGGGGACCTATGGCTACACCTTC
TRBV10-3	.	TRBJ1-5	.	15	CATQAGLYSNQPQHF	TGTGCCACCCAGGCGGGGCTTTATAGCAATCAGCCCCAGCATTTT
TRBV7-6	.	TRBJ1-1	.	12	CASSLDWEEAFF	TGTGCCAGCAGCTTAGATTGGGAGGAAGCTTTCTTT
TRBV30	.	TRBJ2-7	.	14	CAWSVSSGPYEQYF	TGTGCCTGGAGTGTCTCAAGCGGGCCCTACGAGCAGTACTTC
TRBV5-4	.	TRBJ1-2	TRBD1	13	CASSLNRGYGYTF	TGTGCCAGCAGCTTAAACAGGGGTTACGGCTACACCTTC
TRBV18	.	TRBJ2-5	.	14	CASSPLATVETQYF	TGTGCCAGCTCACCCCTGGCTACAGTAGAGACCCAGTACTTC
TRBV25-1	.	TRBJ1-1	TRBD1	13	CASSGQGLSEAFF	TGTGCCAGCTCGGGACAGGGTCTTTCTGAAGCTTTCTTT
TRBV5-1	.	TRBJ2-3	TRBD1	15	CASSLAGTGGDTQYF	TGCGCCAGCAGCTTGGCCGGGACAGGGGGCGATACGCAGTATTTT
TRBV18	.	TRBJ1-2	.	14	CASSPGNSQRGYTF	TGTGCCAGCTCACCCGGGAATTCCCAACGGGGCTACACCTTC
TRBV5-1	.	TRBJ1-3	TRBD1	16	CASSFQGAIPGNTIYF	TGCGCCAGCAGCTTCCAGGGGGCCATACCTGGAAACACCATATATTTT
TRBV5-5	.	TRBJ2-1	.	16	CASSLDPGPSYNEQFF	TGTGCCAGCAGCTTGGATCCGGGTCCCTCCTACAATGAGCAGTTCTTC
TRBV9	.	TRBJ1-3	TRBD1	17	CASSAPGSDRGGNTIYF	TGTGCCAGCAGCGCACCGGGGTCCGACAGGGGGGGGAACACCATATATTTT
TRBV4-2	.	TRBJ1-5	TRBD1	13	CASRRTGKGPQHF	TGTGCCAGCAGGCGGACAGGTAAAGGGCCCCAGCATTTT
TRBV2	.	TRBJ1-1	.	13	CASSVEMNTEAFF	TGTGCCAGCAGCGTGGAGATGAACACTGAAGCTTTCTTT
TRBV19	.	TRBJ1-1	.	13	CASSIRDPTAAFF	TGTGCCAGTAGCATCCGGGATCCGACGGCAGCTTTCTTT
TRBV10-1	.	TRBJ2-2	TRBD2	14	CASSLAGATGELFF	TGCGCCAGCAGCCTAGCGGGGGCCACCGGGGAGCTGTTTTTT
TRBV5-1	.	TRBJ1-2	.	14	CASSFDGGGYGYTF	TGCGCCAGCAGTTTTGACGGGGGTGGCTATGGCTACACCTTC
TRBV18	.	TRBJ1-2	TRBD1	14	CASSPLDRAYGYTF	TGTGCCAGCTCACCCCTGGACAGGGCCTATGGCTACACCTTC
TRBV7-9	.	TRBJ1-6	.	13	CASSFSINSPLHF	TGTGCCAGCAGCTTTTCAATTAATTCACCCCTCCACTTT
TRBV7-6	once	TRBJ2-7	TRBD1	17	CASSHPPTDRASYEQYF	TGTGCCAGCAGCCACCCCCCGACAGACAGGGCTTCCTACGAGCAGTACTTC
TRBV5-1	.	TRBJ1-5	.	14	CASSSTGLGQPQHF	TGCGCCAGCAGCTCTACAGGGTTGGGCCAGCCCCAGCATTTT
TRBV6-1	.	TRBJ1-1	.	15	CASSELGPRNTEAFF	TGTGCCAGCAGTGAACTTGGCCCCCGGAACACTGAAGCTTTCTTT
TRBV14	.	TRBJ1-1	TRBD1	13	CASSQGTGTEAFF	TGTGCCAGCAGCCAAGGGACAGGGACTGAAGCTTTCTTT
TRBV19	.	TRBJ1-2	.	15	CASSMAVLANYGYTF	TGTGCCAGTAGTATGGCAGTGCTAGCTAACTATGGCTACACCTTC
TRBV11-1	.	TRBJ2-7	TRBD1	15	CASSEGQGSIYEQYF	TGTGCCAGCAGCGAGGGACAGGGCAGTATCTACGAGCAGTACTTC
TRBV29-1	.	TRBJ2-2	TRBD2	14	CSVEGSGLTGELFF	TGCAGCGTTGAGGGTAGCGGGTTAACCGGGGAGCTGTTTTTT
TRBV7-9	.	TRBJ2-1	.	16	CSSSLALRSSYNEQFF	TGTTCCAGCAGCTTAGCACTCCGAAGCTCCTACAATGAGCAGTTCTTC
TRBV5-1	.	TRBJ2-3	TRBD2	15	CASSFSGNSTDTQYF	TGCGCCAGCAGCTTTAGCGGGAATAGCACAGATACGCAGTATTTT
TRBV27	.	TRBJ2-5	.	15	CASSLKIGGSSPQYF	TGTGCCAGCAGTTTGAAGATCGGGGGAAGTTCTCCCCAGTACTTC
TRBV2	.	TRBJ2-3	.	12	CASSERGDTQYF	TGTGCCAGCAGTGAAAGGGGCGATACGCAGTATTTT
TRBV5-1	.	TRBJ2-4	.	17	CASSQLLSRGAKNIQYF	TGCGCCAGCAGCCAGCTACTGTCAAGGGGCGCCAAAAACATTCAGTACTTC
TRBV9	.	TRBJ2-2	TRBD1	15	CASSATGGANGELFF	TGTGCCAGCAGCGCGACAGGGGGCGCGAACGGGGAGCTGTTTTTT
TRBV4-3	.	TRBJ1-2	TRBD1	17	CASSQVIGDRAHYGYTF	TGCGCCAGCAGCCAAGTCATTGGAGACAGGGCACACTATGGCTACACCTTC
TRBV25-1	few	TRBJ2-7	.	13	CASSGQGHYEQYF	TGTGCCAGCAGTGGGCAGGGACACTACGAGCAGTACTTC
TRBV5-6	.	TRBJ2-2	TRBD2	19	CASSLTTGLVWGGTGELFF	TGTGCCAGCAGCTTGACCACGGGCCTAGTGTGGGGGGGCACCGGGGAGCTGTTTTTT
TRBV14	.	TRBJ2-1	TRBD2	16	CASSQGFAGGNNEQFF	TGTGCCAGCAGCCAAGGCTTTGCGGGAGGAAACAATGAGCAGTTCTTC